Following are 5 T cell receptor beta chains from one sample sequenced in a study of control samples from healthy donors and cancer patients. Some clones are missing from TCRdb's copy, which holds only in-frame ones; the method was immunoSEQ multiplex PCR. This sample has 90,000 to 95,000 clones, with 70% to 90% found just once. Material: blood. Receptors originate from a man aged 25 to 45 in good health.

V is TRBV6-6 and J is TRBJ1-3, with 11 bases that match TRBD1. The V and J ends lost 6 bases and 9 bases, in that order; junction bases with no gene match: 4. Germline assignment: CDR1 MNHNY and CDR2 SVGAGI (reference sequence). There are 13 residues in the CDR3. The CDR3 DNA follows: TGTGCCAGCAGCCCAGGACAGGGGGCCACCATATATTTT. Translation: CASSPGQGATIYF.

This sequence joins TRBV3-1 (or the pseudogene TRBV3-2) and TRBJ1-5; D remains ambiguous. Germline V gene lookup returns CDR1 LGHDT and CDR2 YNNKEL (reference sequence). V was clipped by 0 bases and J by 6 bases, with 9 bases between them. The CDR3 runs 14 residues. The CDR3 DNA reads TGTGCCAGCAGCCAAGAGGGAGGGAGTCAGCCCCAGCATTTT. Its translation is CASSQEGGSQPQHF.

This rearrangement joins TRBV7-9 to TRBJ1-1; no reliable D call. Germline CDR1 and CDR2: SEHNR and FQNEAQ (reference sequence). V lost 1 base and J 10 bases, leaving 16 bases between the germline ends. This CDR3 has 14 amino acids. The CDR3 loop is CASSLGGQFLGAFF. Written as DNA, the CDR3 is TGTGCCAGCAGCTTAGGAGGCCAATTCCTAGGAGCTTTCTTT.

J is TRBJ1-3 and V is TRBV7-2, with TRBD1 matching over 9 bases. The V and J ends lost 5 bases and 0 bases, in that order; junction bases with no gene match: 5. Germline V gives CDR1 SGHTA, CDR2 FQGNSA. This CDR3 contains 16 residues. In DNA form, the CDR3 reads TGTGCCAGCAGCACCGGGACAGGGACCTCTGGAAACACCATATATTTT. This sequence encodes CASSTGTGTSGNTIYF.

The V gene is TRBV30, the J gene TRBJ1-5, with a weak D call TRBD1 (5 bases). CDR3 length equals 12 residues. V was cut by 4 bases and J by 5 bases, with 9 bases left in between. The germline V gene encodes CDR1 GTSNPN and CDR2 SVGIG (reference sequence). CDR3: CAWKGEDQPQHF. Here the CDR3 DNA reads TGTGCCTGGAAAGGGGAGGATCAGCCCCAGCATTTT.